This T cell receptor (beta chain) derives from a study of T cell responses to AZD1222 COVID-19 vaccine. About the study: Pooling covered second doses at about 4 or about 12 weeks. Points from the study as a whole: Clonal diversity may have been underestimated, and the donors were mostly white British, with more females than males. Spike-specific TCR repertoires showed rising breadth and depth after two AZD1222 doses.

Sequencing was performed with immunoSEQ multiplex PCR; in TCRdb, only in-frame clones are kept and a portion is missing. Of 130,000 or so clones in the sample, over 85% were seen once. In germline, CDR1 is SGHRS, CDR2 YFSETQ. The CDR3 covers 14 residues. V was clipped by 4 bases and J by 4 bases; unmatched bases: 5. Concerning this clone itself: Its cognate antigen is unknown.

The sequences come from peripheral blood, collected on day 0 of AZD1222 vaccination. This chain connects TRBV5-1 to TRBJ1-1; 9 bases agree with TRBD1. The clonotype comes from an adult in good health. The CDR3, as DNA: TGCGCCAGCAGCAGGGACAGGGTCCGCACTGAAGCTTTCTTT. Translating gives CASSRDRVRTEAFF.